One T cell receptor (beta chain) is described in this entry. Antigen unknown. The record originates from a study of T cell repertoires in cytomegalovirus infection. Across the whole study: Public TCR beta signature analysis indicated the presence of both CMV infection and matching HLA type. The study's findings and limits: HLA-C-restricted CMV-specific TCR beta clonotypes prevailed in the ex vivo response.

TCRdb reprocessed the reads with MiXCR, giving one entry per CDR3 protein. This table holds about half a million distinct CDR3 sequences, 30% to 40% found once. Trimming at V came to 4 bases and at J to 6 bases, leaving 4 bases not matched to a gene. Germline V gene sequence: CDR1 SGHRS, CDR2 YFSETQ. The CDR3 runs 13 residues. This chain links TRBV5-1 with TRBJ2-5; TRBD1 agrees at 9 bases. This receptor was obtained from a human donor in good health (CMV status not recorded). Some clones in this sample may be carry-over from other donors' samples. Material: cultured PBMCs, obtained from culture after CMV antigen stimulation. CDR3 loop: CASSPGQGKTQYF. DNA for the CDR3: TGCGCCAGCAGCCCGGGACAGGGAAAGACCCAGTACTTC.